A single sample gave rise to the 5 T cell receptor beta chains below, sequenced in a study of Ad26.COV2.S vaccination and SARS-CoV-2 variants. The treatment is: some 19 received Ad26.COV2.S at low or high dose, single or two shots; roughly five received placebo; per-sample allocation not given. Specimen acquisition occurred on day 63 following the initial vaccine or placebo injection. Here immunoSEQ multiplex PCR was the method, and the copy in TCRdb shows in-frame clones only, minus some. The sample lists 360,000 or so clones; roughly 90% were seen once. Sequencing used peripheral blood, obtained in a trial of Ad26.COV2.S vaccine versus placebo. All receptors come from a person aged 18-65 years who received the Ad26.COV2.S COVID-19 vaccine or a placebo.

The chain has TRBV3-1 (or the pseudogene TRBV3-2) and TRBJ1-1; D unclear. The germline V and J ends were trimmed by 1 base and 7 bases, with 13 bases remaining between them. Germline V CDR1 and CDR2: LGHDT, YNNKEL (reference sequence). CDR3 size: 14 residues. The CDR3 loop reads CASSQVGRINEAFF. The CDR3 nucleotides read TGTGCCAGCAGCCAAGTAGGCAGGATCAATGAAGCTTTCTTT.

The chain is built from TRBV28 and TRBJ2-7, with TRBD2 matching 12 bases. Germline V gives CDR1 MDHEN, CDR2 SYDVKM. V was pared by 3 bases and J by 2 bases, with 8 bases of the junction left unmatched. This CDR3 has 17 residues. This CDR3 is CASSFRLAGVRTYEQYF. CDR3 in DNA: TGTGCCAGCAGTTTTAGACTAGCGGGAGTTCGCACCTACGAGCAGTACTTC.

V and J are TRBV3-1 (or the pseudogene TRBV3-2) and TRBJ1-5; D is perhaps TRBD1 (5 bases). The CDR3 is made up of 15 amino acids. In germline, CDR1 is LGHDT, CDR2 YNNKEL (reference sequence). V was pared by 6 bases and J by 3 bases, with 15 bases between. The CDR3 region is CASSRTDSLNQPQHF. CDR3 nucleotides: TGTGCCAGCAGTCGAACCGACAGCCTCAATCAGCCCCAGCATTTT.

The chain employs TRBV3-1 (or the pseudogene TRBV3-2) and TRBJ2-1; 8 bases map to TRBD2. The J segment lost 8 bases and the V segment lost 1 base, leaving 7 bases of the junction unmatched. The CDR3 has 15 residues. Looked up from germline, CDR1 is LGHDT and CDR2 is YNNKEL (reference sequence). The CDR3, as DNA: TGTGCCAGCAGCCAAGGCCCAGCGGGAGCTGATGAGCAGTTCTTC. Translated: CASSQGPAGADEQFF.

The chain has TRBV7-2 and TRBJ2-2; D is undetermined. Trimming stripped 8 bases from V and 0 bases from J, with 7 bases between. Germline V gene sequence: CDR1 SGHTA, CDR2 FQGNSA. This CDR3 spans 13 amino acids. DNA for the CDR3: TGTGCCAGCGACGCGCCGAACACCGGGGAGCTGTTTTTT. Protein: CASDAPNTGELFF.